The T cell receptor beta chain under discussion was sequenced for a study of blood T cell repertoires in COVID-19. Study summary: Samples came from the United States, Italy and Spain, spanning acute and convalescent COVID-19. T cells, B-cell-depleted T cells, or PBMCs provided the cDNA or gDNA that served as material.

Study processing details: Reference gene primer amplification in the assay estimated nucleated cell counts. The repertoire was sequenced with immunoSEQ multiplex PCR; TCRdb's copy has only in-frame clones and lacks some. D and trimming come from the DNA, and the V and J calls and clone size come from that table. The data hold tens of thousands of clones, with approximately 80% observed a single time. Germline CDR1 reads SQVTM; CDR2 reads ANQGSEA. The V gene end was trimmed by 4 bases and the J gene end by 1 base; junction bases not matched to a gene: 15. The CDR3 length is 18 residues. The sequence came from a human donor in a cohort sampled during active COVID-19. Sequencing was done on a sample of peripheral blood. The chain carries TRBV29-1 and TRBJ1-3, with 8 bases aligning to TRBD1. This CDR3 is CSVGGGRTGLPSGNTIYF. CDR3 nucleotide sequence: TGCAGCGTTGGGGGGGGACGGACAGGGTTACCTTCTGGAAACACCATATATTTT.